The clone carrying this TCR beta chain appeared a few times. Losses at the gene ends were 0 bases for V and 0 bases for J; bases not matched to a gene: 7. There are 18 residues in the CDR3. Germline V gene lookup returns CDR1 SGHRS and CDR2 YFSETQ. The data derive from a study of T cells in Graves' hyperthyroidism and ophthalmopathy. What was amplified from RNA transcripts were TCR beta CDR3 regions. The study used the HTBI primer set for a first-round RT-PCR of the TCR CDR3. MiXCR was run by TCRdb on the multiplex PCR reads, yielding one entry per CDR3 protein. The sample includes fewer than 450,000 distinct CDR3 sequences, 12% to 15% of them seen just once.

Sequenced: blood. The V gene is TRBV5-1, the J gene TRBJ1-3; TRBD1 matches 9 bases. The clonotype comes from a woman in her fifties or sixties with Graves' ophthalmopathy. CDR3 DNA sequence: TGCGCCAGCAGCTTGGCCGGGACAGGGCTTCACTCTGGAAACACCATATATTTT. It encodes CASSLAGTGLHSGNTIYF.